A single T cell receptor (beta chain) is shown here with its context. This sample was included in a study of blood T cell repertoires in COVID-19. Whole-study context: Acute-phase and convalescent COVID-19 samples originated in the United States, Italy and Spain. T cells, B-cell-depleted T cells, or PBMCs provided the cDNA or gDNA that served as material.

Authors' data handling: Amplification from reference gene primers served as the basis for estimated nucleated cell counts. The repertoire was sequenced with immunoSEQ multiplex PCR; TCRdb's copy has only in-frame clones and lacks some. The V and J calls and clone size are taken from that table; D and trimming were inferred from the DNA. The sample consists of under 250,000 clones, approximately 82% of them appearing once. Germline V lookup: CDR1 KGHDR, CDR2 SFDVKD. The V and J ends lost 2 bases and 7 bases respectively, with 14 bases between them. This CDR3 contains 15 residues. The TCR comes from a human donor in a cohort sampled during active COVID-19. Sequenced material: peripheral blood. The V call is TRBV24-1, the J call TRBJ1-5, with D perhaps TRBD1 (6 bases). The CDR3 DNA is TGTGCCACCAGTGATTGTACAGGGCAGGGCCAGCCCCAGCATTTT. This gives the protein CATSDCTGQGQPQHF.